This entry lists 22 T cell receptor beta chains sequenced from one sample in a study of glioma-infiltrating T cells. Amplification of TCR alpha and beta CDR3 regions from RNA used iRepertoire nested multiplex PCR. MiXCR, applied by TCRdb to the multiplex PCR reads, yields one record per CDR3 protein. The profile covers under 150,000 distinct CDR3 sequences, with roughly a quarter appearing a single time and about a quarter taken by the ten largest. What was sequenced was glioma tissue, nonneoplastic brain tissue, or PBMCs (not recorded which). The receptors shown here come from a human donor with low-grade glioma or glioblastoma, undergoing nonglioma brain surgery, or in good health (not recorded which).

Of note for this clonotype: This may be a read error, as it is one base from a much larger clone. V usage is TRBV20-1 and J usage is TRBJ1-1; TRBD1 is a possible D gene (6 bases). CDR3 length equals 13 residues. Germline CDR1 DFQATT, CDR2 SNEGSKA (reference sequence). CDR3 DNA sequence: TGCAGTACAACCGGGACACCGAACACTGAAGCTTCCTTT. Protein product: CSTTGTPNTEASF.

On this clonotype itself: This could be a read error, since a much larger clone is one nucleotide away. The chain is built from TRBV2 and TRBJ2-3; D remains unclear. The CDR3 has 10 residues. From germline, CDR1 is SNHLY and CDR2 FYNNEI. The CDR3 spells CSSSTDTQYF. The CDR3 DNA is TGTTCCAGCAGCACAGATACGCAGTATTTT.

This clonotype was seen a few times. The gene calls are TRBV24-1 and TRBJ2-1; D not certain. Germline V CDR1 and CDR2: KGHDR, SFDVKD. V was clipped by 9 bases and J by 0 bases, with 8 bases between them. The CDR3 consists of 13 residues. The CDR3 nucleotides are TGTGCCACCCGCGGTAGCTCCTACAATGAGCAGTTCTTC. Translating it yields CATRGSSYNEQFF.

The rearrangement joins TRBV20-1 to TRBJ2-3; D might be TRBD1 (5 bases). Germline values: CDR1 DFQATT, CDR2 SNEGSKA (reference sequence). The CDR3 spans 12 residues. With 5 bases removed from V and 4 bases from J, the gap between germline ends came to 10 bases. Here the CDR3 reads CSAHIGADTQYF. In DNA, the CDR3 is TGCAGTGCTCATATAGGGGCAGATACGCAGTATTTT.

This clonotype was recorded once. J is TRBJ2-3 and V is TRBV29-1; D is uncertain. Trimming cost V 2 bases and J 1 base, with 10 bases left between them. CDR3 length: 14 residues. Germline lookup yields CDR1 SQVTM and CDR2 ANQGSEA. The CDR3 is CSVEKGLGTDTQYF. CDR3 in DNA: TGCAGCGTTGAAAAAGGGCTAGGCACAGATACGCAGTATTTT.

This sequence joins TRBV7-9 and TRBJ2-1; D might be TRBD1 or TRBD2, each matching 5 bases. V lost 5 bases, J lost 7 bases, and 18 bases lay in between. Germline lookup yields CDR1 SEHNR and CDR2 FQNEAQ (reference sequence). This CDR3 contains 15 residues. The CDR3 DNA follows: TGTGCCAGCAGCCCGGGACGCCCCTTAGGGAATGAGCAGTTCTTC. Residues: CASSPGRPLGNEQFF.

This clonotype was observed a few times. The V and J genes are TRBV24-1 and TRBJ2-3, with 8 bases identical to TRBD2. Unmatched junction bases numbered 13, after V lost 7 bases and J lost 2 bases. The CDR3 covers 17 residues. The germline V gene encodes CDR1 KGHDR and CDR2 SFDVKD. CDR3 nucleotide sequence: TGTGCCACCAGCGAGGGGGTACTAGCGGCCCCCACAGATACGCAGTATTTT. Protein product: CATSEGVLAAPTDTQYF.

In its sample, this clonotype was seen many times. The chain uses TRBV3-1 and TRBJ2-3, with 13 bases fitting TRBD2. This CDR3 is built from 16 residues. Germline V gene data show CDR1 as LGHDT and CDR2 as YNNKEL (reference sequence). J was trimmed by 6 bases and V by 4 bases; bases with no gene match: 7. CDR3 sequence: CASSPGTSGAWDTQYF. The DNA of the CDR3 is TGTGCCAGCAGCCCAGGGACTAGCGGGGCCTGGGATACGCAGTATTTT.

To note about this clonotype: A read error may explain this, as a much larger clone is one base away. This rearrangement joins TRBV28 to TRBJ1-2; D perhaps matches TRBD1 (6 bases). Trimming left V 6 bases short and J 1 base short, with 12 bases between. Germline CDR1 MDHEN, CDR2 SYDVKM. This CDR3 spans 14 amino acids. DNA of the CDR3: TGTGCCAGCAGCCCCCTGGACAGTAACTATGGCTACACCTTC. Its protein is CASSPLDSNYGYTF.

As concerns this clonotype: Possible read error: a much larger clone is one base away. This rearrangement joins TRBV6-1 to TRBJ1-1; unclear D gene. The length of the CDR3 is 15 residues. V lost 7 bases and J 1 base, leaving 16 bases between the germline ends. Per germline, CDR1 MNHNS and CDR2 SASEGT. The CDR3 here is CASTLGQTTNTEAFF. DNA for the CDR3: TGTGCCAGCACCTTAGGCCAGACTACGAACACTGAAGCTTTCTTT.

The chain joins TRBV5-1 to TRBJ1-2; 8 bases line up with TRBD1. The germline CDR1 and CDR2 sequences are SGHRS and YFSETQ. The CDR3 sequence is 15 residues long. V gave up 2 bases and J gave up 0 bases; unmatched junction bases: 3. CDR3: CASSLQGGANYGYTF. The CDR3 DNA is TGCGCCAGCAGCTTACAGGGGGGAGCTAACTATGGCTACACCTTC.

Of note for this clonotype: A much larger clone differs by one base, so this may be a read error. The conserved phenylalanine or tryptophan normally closing the CDR3 is absent here, so this likely arose from a read error. The J gene is TRBJ1-5, the V gene TRBV7-9; D not resolved. The CDR3 contains 15 residues. In germline, CDR1 is SEHNR, CDR2 FQNEAQ (reference sequence). Trimming took off 6 bases at V and 0 bases at J, with 12 bases between the two ends. CDR3 sequence reads: CASRSDISSNQPQHL. In DNA form, the CDR3 reads TGTGCCAGCAGATCTGACATAAGTAGCAATCAGCCCCAGCATCTT.

V usage is TRBV3-1 and J usage is TRBJ2-7; 11 nucleotides align to TRBD2. CDR1 is LGHDT, CDR2 YNNKEL, per germline (reference sequence). The CDR3 has 15 amino acids. V shed 2 bases and J 7 bases; nucleotides not matched to a gene: 7. The CDR3 nucleotides are TGTGCCAGCAGCCAAACTAGCGGGGGAAGAGGGGAGCAGTACGTC. Translated, it gives CASSQTSGGRGEQYV.

This clonotype has more than one count but fewer than ten. The CDR3 sequence is CSARVGVSGAQETQYF. As DNA, the CDR3 is TGCAGTGCTAGAGTTGGGGTTAGCGGGGCTCAAGAGACCCAGTACTTC. The chain combines TRBV20-1 with TRBJ2-5; 8 bases agree with TRBD2. J gave up 2 bases and V 1 base, and 9 bases lay outside the gene matches. From germline, CDR1 is DFQATT and CDR2 SNEGSKA (reference sequence). This CDR3 has 16 amino acids.

Remarks on this clonotype: A read error is possible here, since a much larger clone lies one base away. This rearrangement joins TRBV28 to TRBJ2-5; a possible D gene is TRBD1 (6 bases). From germline, CDR1 is MDHEN and CDR2 SYDVKM. CDR3 length: 13 amino acids. V was clipped by 4 bases and J by 4 bases, with 10 bases between them. CDR3 amino acids: CASSSLGAETQYF. CDR3 nucleotides: TGTGCCAGCAGTTCCTTGGGGGCAGAGACCCAGTACTTC.

This clonotype came up many times. The CDR3 DNA reads TGTGCCAGCAGTTGGACAGGGAGTAACTATGGCTACACCTTC. Its translation is CASSWTGSNYGYTF. The chain is built from TRBV28 and TRBJ1-2, with 8 bases matching TRBD1. This CDR3 is built from 14 residues. The germline V gene has CDR1 MDHEN and CDR2 SYDVKM. V shed 4 bases, J shed 1 base, and the junction held 2 bases outside the gene matches.

This clonotype was counted ten times or more. This chain uses TRBV28 with TRBJ2-7; D is unclear. Trimming took 2 bases from V and 3 from J, leaving 5 bases between them. Germline V gene sequence: CDR1 MDHEN, CDR2 SYDVKM. The CDR3 is 12 amino acids. The CDR3 DNA follows: TGTGCCAGCAGTTTAAAGAGCTACGAGCAGTACGTC. Amino acids: CASSLKSYEQYV.

This clonotype was seen repeatedly, ten times or more. V and J are TRBV12-3 or TRBV12-4 and TRBJ2-5; 8 bases agree with TRBD1. Unmatched junction bases numbered 5, after V lost 3 bases and J lost 5 bases. The CDR3 totals 14 residues. The CDR3 is CASSLRQGSETQYF. The DNA of the CDR3 is TGTGCCAGCAGTTTGAGACAGGGGTCGGAGACCCAGTACTTC.

CDR3 protein: CASSYRSGGYQRKNTGELFF. CDR3 nucleotides: TGTGCCAGCAGTTACCGGAGCGGGGGGTACCAACGGAAGAACACCGGGGAGCTGTTTTTT. The genes are TRBV6-6 and TRBJ2-2, with 9 bases that match TRBD2. V trimming: 2 bases; J trimming: 1 base; junction bases outside the gene matches: 14. Germline lookup yields CDR1 MNHNY and CDR2 SVGAGI (reference sequence). CDR3 length: 20 amino acids.

V and J are TRBV5-1 and TRBJ1-2, with D tentatively TRBD1 (6 bases). V lost 4 bases to trimming and J lost 5 bases, with 18 bases between them. There are 15 residues in the CDR3. Germline V gene data show CDR1 as SGHRS and CDR2 as YFSETQ. CDR3 bases: TGCGCCAGCAGCACCGAGGGGGGGTCCGGGTATGGCTACACCTTC. This codes for CASSTEGGSGYGYTF.

This clonotype was counted between two and nine times. This sequence joins TRBV28 and TRBJ1-2; TRBD1 might be the D (6 bases). V was trimmed by 5 bases and J by 8 bases, leaving 9 bases between them. CDR3 length: 11 amino acids. The germline gives CDR1 MDHEN, CDR2 SYDVKM. The CDR3 loop reads CASSGGRGYTF. CDR3 DNA sequence: TGTGCCAGCAGTGGGGGGCGGGGCTACACCTTC.

This chain uses TRBV20-1 with TRBJ1-1, with D unresolved. Per germline, CDR1 DFQATT and CDR2 SNEGSKA (reference sequence). This CDR3 has 16 residues. The V gene lost 3 bases and the J gene lost 3 bases, with 20 bases spanning the gap. In nucleotides, the CDR3 is TGCAGTGCTAGCTCTAGTGACCCTACTGCGTACACTGAAGCTTTCTTT. Its translation: CSASSSDPTAYTEAFF.